The clone carrying this T cell receptor (beta chain) occurred a few times. A junction end diverges from the germline sequence, so it may reflect a read error. The data derive from a study of cytomegalovirus exposure and HLA in healthy donors. The donors were healthy bone marrow donors. The PCR contained 60 Vbeta and 13 Jbeta primers. Clones were sequenced by immunoSEQ multiplex PCR, and TCRdb holds only the in-frame ones, with some missing. The table records tens of thousands of clones, about 72% of them present only once. This CDR3 region has 14 residues. Germline CDR1 and CDR2: SGHAT and FQNNGV. The sequenced material came from PBMCs. The chain combines TRBV11-2 with TRBJ2-7; 9 bases match TRBD1. The receptor was isolated from a woman between 40 and 55 years old in good health and CMV-seropositive. CDR3 in DNA: TGTGCCAGCAGGAAACCGGGACAGGGTTCGGGTCTGTGGTTC. Residues: CASRKPGQGSGLWF. The full variable domain, completed using reference TRBV11-2 and TRBJ2-7, is EAGVAQSPRYKIIEKRQSVAFWCNPISGHATLYWYQQILGQGPKLLIQFQNNGVVDDSQLPKDRFSAERLKGVDSTLKIQPAKLEDSAVYLCASRKPGQGSGLWFGPGTRLTVT.